This TCR beta chain comes out of a study of identical twins. Whole-study findings and limits: Models underestimated how often monozygotic twins shared out-of-frame TCR alpha.

Germline-derived CDR1 and CDR2 are SGDLS and YYNGEE. The CDR3 totals 16 residues. The J segment lost 6 bases and the V segment lost 5 bases, leaving 8 bases of the junction unmatched. TCRdb reprocessed the 5' RACE reads with MiXCR, giving one entry per CDR3 protein. Of roughly 720,000 distinct CDR3 sequences listed, 15% to 20% were seen once; the top ten hold less than 15%. Worth noting for this clonotype: What it binds is unknown.

The sample was also reused in another study, on T cells expressing NK-cell markers.

This TCR came from a woman in her late teens or twenties in good health. The chain is built from TRBV9 and TRBJ2-1; TRBD2 matches 13 bases. Specimen: PBMCs. CDR3 in DNA: TGTGCCAGCAGTGCTGGGACTAGCGGGAACGTCAATGAGCAGTTCTTC. Residues: CASSAGTSGNVNEQFF.